Each of the 27 T cell receptor beta chains below was sequenced from the same sample in a study of human T cells and chemical hapten exposure. TCRdb reprocessed the RACE reads via MiXCR and lists one record per CDR3 protein. This sample has roughly 380,000 distinct CDR3 sequences, with under 6.5% found just once. Time point here: patch test 2, 6 weeks after DPC sensitization. Treatment in this sample: therapeutic diphenylcyclopropenone sensitization with weekly scalp DPC. The sequencing here drew on whole blood, taken in connection with sensitization to the hapten diphenylcyclopropenone (DPC). The receptors stem from a woman between 18 and 29 years old with alopecia areata. Some clones in this sample may be carry-over from other donors' samples.

This clonotype is medium-sized (0.01 to 0.1%) within its sample. The chain employs TRBV9 and TRBJ2-3; 10 nucleotides line up with TRBD2. This CDR3 is built from 15 residues. V was clipped by 4 bases and J by 2 bases; unmatched bases: 4. CDR1 is SGDLS, CDR2 YYNGEE, per germline. The CDR3 spells CASSQLAGPTDTQYF. Here the CDR3 DNA reads TGTGCCAGCAGCCAACTAGCGGGGCCCACAGATACGCAGTATTTT.

This clonotype has a count of ten or more. This chain uses TRBV5-1 with TRBJ1-4; no reliable D call. Per the germline V gene, CDR1 is SGHRS and CDR2 is YFSETQ. V was trimmed by 0 bases and J by 8 bases, leaving 17 bases between them. The CDR3 loop spans 16 amino acids. CDR3 coding DNA: TGCGCCAGCAGCTTGGCCCTAGACCGCTCCAGCGAAAAACTGTTTTTT. Protein sequence: CASSLALDRSSEKLFF.

This clonotype has more than one count but fewer than ten. The chain joins TRBV7-9 to TRBJ2-2; D gene uncertain. The CDR3 has 15 amino acids. Germline CDR1 is SEHNR and CDR2 is FQNEAQ (reference sequence). Trimming left V 3 bases short and J 0 bases short, with 8 bases between. The CDR3 DNA reads as TGTGCCAGCAGCTTCACGGGCACGAACACCGGGGAGCTGTTTTTT. Amino acid sequence: CASSFTGTNTGELFF.

The V and J genes are TRBV24-1 and TRBJ2-3; no clear D. Trimming took 2 bases from V and 7 from J, leaving 9 bases between them. The CDR3 covers 13 residues. The germline CDR1 and CDR2 sequences are KGHDR and SFDVKD. Here the CDR3 reads CATSDSTEYTQYF. As DNA, the CDR3 is TGTGCCACCAGTGATTCGACCGAATATACGCAGTATTTT.

This clonotype occurred many times. The CDR3 DNA follows: TGTGCCAGCAGCTTAAGGTCGGGGTATGGCTACACCTTC. Its translation: CASSLRSGYGYTF. This rearrangement joins TRBV7-2 to TRBJ1-2; D is unresolved. This CDR3 contains 13 residues. Looked up from germline, CDR1 is SGHTA and CDR2 is FQGNSA. The ends were cut back, 2 bases at V and 5 bases at J, with 9 bases in the middle.

This chain joins TRBV9 and TRBJ1-6, with D possibly TRBD1 on 6 matching bases. The CDR3 extends over 14 amino acids. Germline V gives CDR1 SGDLS, CDR2 YYNGEE. The V and J ends lost 0 bases and 10 bases respectively, with 11 bases between them. The CDR3 protein is CASSVEGGLSPLHF. Written as DNA, the CDR3 is TGTGCCAGCAGCGTAGAGGGGGGGCTGTCACCCCTCCACTTT.

This clonotype was observed many times. The rearrangement uses TRBV14 and TRBJ1-4, with 9 bases that match TRBD1. CDR1 and CDR2 from the germline V gene are SGHDN and FVKESK. The junction had 10 bases not matched to a gene; V was cut back by 3 bases and J by 8 bases. The CDR3 length is 16 residues. The chain's CDR3 is CASSQTRDRVMEKLFF. The CDR3 region has the DNA TGTGCCAGCAGCCAGACGAGGGACAGGGTGATGGAAAAACTGTTTTTT. Using reference TRBV14 and TRBJ1-4 for the parts outside the CDR3, the full variable domain is EAGVTQFPSHSVIEKGQTVTLRCDPISGHDNLYWYRRVMGKEIKFLLHFVKESKQDESGMPNNRFLAERTGGTYSTLKVQPAELEDSGVYFCASSQTRDRVMEKLFFGSGTQLSVL.

The chain employs TRBV4-3 and TRBJ2-5; D possibly matches TRBD1 or TRBD2 (5 bases each). Per germline, CDR1 LGHNA and CDR2 YSLEER. The CDR3 consists of 16 residues. Trimming removed 0 bases from V and 2 bases from J, with 13 bases in between. The CDR3 DNA sequence: TGCGCCAGCAGCCAAGACTCCCGGGGCCGACAAGAGACCCAGTACTTC. Translation gives CASSQDSRGRQETQYF.

There are many counts of this clonotype. V is TRBV18 and J is TRBJ1-1, with a tentative D call TRBD1 (6 bases). CDR1 KGHSH and CDR2 LQKENI come from the germline V gene. Trimming left V 4 bases short and J 1 base short, with 16 bases between. The CDR3 has 16 amino acids. For the CDR3, the DNA is TGTGCCAGCTCACGCATGACAGGACAGCCGAACACTGAAGCTTTCTTT. It codes for CASSRMTGQPNTEAFF.

This clonotype has just a few counts. The chain is built from TRBV5-5 and TRBJ1-1, with D possibly matching TRBD1 (5 bases). The V and J ends lost 1 base and 1 base respectively, with 14 bases between them. This CDR3 is 16 amino acids long. CDR1 and CDR2 from the germline V gene are SGHKS and YYEKEE (reference sequence). The CDR3 loop reads CASSLYLWDSNTEAFF. DNA of the CDR3: TGTGCCAGCAGCTTGTATTTATGGGACTCGAACACTGAAGCTTTCTTT.

In its sample, this clonotype was seen a few times. J is TRBJ1-2 and V is TRBV3-1; the D is unclear. The CDR3 has 13 amino acids. Germline assignment: CDR1 LGHDT and CDR2 YNNKEL (reference sequence). V lost 6 bases and J 4 bases, leaving 12 bases between the germline ends. The CDR3 protein is CASSYTGFYGYTF. Here the CDR3 DNA reads TGTGCCAGCAGTTATACCGGGTTCTATGGCTACACCTTC.

The V gene is TRBV5-4, the J gene TRBJ2-7; a weak D match, TRBD1 (6 bases). The germline V gene has CDR1 SGHNT and CDR2 YYREEE (reference sequence). This CDR3 has 14 residues. Trimming took off 4 bases at V and 0 bases at J, with 11 bases between the two ends. The CDR3 reads CASSGGPTSYEQYF. For the CDR3, the DNA is TGTGCCAGCAGCGGGGGCCCTACCTCCTACGAGCAGTACTTC.

Many counts were recorded for this clonotype. This chain links TRBV27 with TRBJ1-1; D remains unclear. The germline V and J ends were trimmed by 6 bases and 0 bases, with 5 bases remaining between them. The germline V gene encodes CDR1 MNHEY and CDR2 SMNVEV (reference sequence). The CDR3 length is 12 residues. The CDR3 nucleotides read TGTGCCAGCAGGCGAATGAACACTGAAGCTTTCTTT. It codes for CASRRMNTEAFF.

This clonotype has a handful of counts. The rearrangement links TRBV28 to TRBJ2-2; maybe TRBD1 (5 bases). V was clipped by 6 bases and J by 2 bases, with 13 bases between them. This CDR3 has 15 amino acids. Germline V lookup: CDR1 MDHEN, CDR2 SYDVKM. Written as DNA, the CDR3 is TGTGCCAGCAGCATCCTAAGGGGAAACACCGGGGAGCTGTTTTTT. Its translation: CASSILRGNTGELFF.

A remark on this clonotype: This clone may be a read error of a much larger clone one base away. J is TRBJ1-2 and V is TRBV7-9; D gene ambiguous. Germline assignment: CDR1 SEHNR and CDR2 FQNEAQ (reference sequence). The CDR3 has 16 residues. V gave up 2 bases and J gave up 4 bases, with 17 bases separating them. CDR3 residues: CASSLSNWGGGYGYTF. The CDR3 bases are TGTGCCAGCAGCTTAAGTAATTGGGGAGGAGGCTATGGCTACACCTTC.

This clonotype was counted between two and nine times. This rearrangement joins TRBV2 to TRBJ1-1; the D is unclear. This CDR3 has 13 amino acids. Germline V gene lookup returns CDR1 SNHLY and CDR2 FYNNEI. V lost 3 bases and J 1 base, leaving 6 bases between the germline ends. The CDR3 nucleotides read TGTGCCAGCAGTGATTCGGAGAACACTGAAGCTTTCTTT. Amino acids: CASSDSENTEAFF. Together with reference TRBV2 and TRBJ1-1, the CDR3 gives the full variable domain: EPEVTQTPSHQVTQMGQEVILRCVPISNHLYFYWYRQILGQKVEFLVSFYNNEISEKSEIFDDQFSVERPDGSNFTLKIRSTKLEDSAMYFCASSDSENTEAFFGQGTRLTVV.

In this sample, this clonotype turned up many times. The chain has TRBV7-2 and TRBJ1-1, with 7 bases lining up with TRBD1. This CDR3 has 14 residues. J gave up 4 bases and V 4 bases, and 6 bases lay outside the gene matches. Germline CDR1 is SGHTA and CDR2 is FQGNSA. The CDR3 reads CASSSQGRGTEAFF. The CDR3 DNA sequence: TGTGCCAGCAGCTCACAGGGGAGGGGCACTGAAGCTTTCTTT.

This clonotype was picked up a small number of times. This chain connects TRBV18 to TRBJ2-3; 9 nucleotides line up with TRBD2. After removal of 0 bases from V and 1 base from J, the junction contained 2 bases not matched to a gene. The CDR3 contains 16 residues. Germline V gene sequence: CDR1 KGHSH, CDR2 LQKENI. CDR3 residues: CASSPPASGGTDTQYF. DNA of the CDR3: TGTGCCAGCTCACCACCTGCTAGCGGGGGCACAGATACGCAGTATTTT.

The chain joins TRBV5-1 to TRBJ1-2, with a tentative D call TRBD1 (5 bases). The CDR3 spans 14 residues. The V gene's germline CDR1 is SGHRS and CDR2 YFSETQ. The V end lost 4 bases, the J end lost 5 bases, and 15 bases lay between the germline ends. CDR3 region: CASSPFGAGYGYTF. CDR3 DNA: TGCGCCAGCAGCCCCTTCGGGGCAGGTTATGGCTACACCTTC.

This clonotype was observed a few times. The V call is TRBV5-1, the J call TRBJ2-3; the D gene is possibly TRBD1 (5 bases). The CDR3 runs to 13 residues. CDR1 and CDR2 (germline): SGHRS, YFSETQ. Trimming cost V 1 base and J 6 bases, with 9 bases left between them. The CDR3, as DNA: TGCGCCAGCAGCTTGCTACAGGTGGATACGCAGTATTTT. This sequence encodes CASSLLQVDTQYF.

This chain links TRBV27 with TRBJ2-1, with 9 bases matching TRBD1. This CDR3 spans 13 amino acids. Per the germline V gene, CDR1 is MNHEY and CDR2 is SMNVEV (reference sequence). J was trimmed by 8 bases and V by 6 bases; bases with no gene match: 5. The CDR3 DNA is TGTGCCAGCAGAGGACAGGGGTATGATGAGCAGTTCTTC. Translating it yields CASRGQGYDEQFF.

This clonotype was detected only a few times. The genes are TRBV10-3 and TRBJ2-1, with D perhaps TRBD2 (6 bases). V dropped 8 bases and J dropped 9 bases, with 11 bases sitting between them. The CDR3 has 11 residues. Per germline, CDR1 ENHRY and CDR2 SYGVKD. The CDR3 reads CAISEGGEQFF. In nucleotides, the CDR3 is TGTGCCATCTCTGAGGGAGGTGAGCAGTTCTTC.

This clonotype was found a few times. This rearrangement joins TRBV27 to TRBJ1-6; possibly TRBD1 for D (5 bases). V lost 0 bases and J 9 bases, leaving 12 bases between the germline ends. The V gene's germline CDR1 is MNHEY and CDR2 SMNVEV (reference sequence). This CDR3 is built from 15 residues. CDR3 sequence (DNA): TGTGCCAGCAGTTTATCGGCTGGGGCAGGTTCACCCCTCCACTTT. It is translated as CASSLSAGAGSPLHF.

This clonotype was seen at least ten times. V gene TRBV6-1 combines with J gene TRBJ1-6, with TRBD1 matching 8 bases. The CDR3 consists of 18 residues. Losses at the gene ends were 5 bases for V and 5 bases for J; bases not matched to a gene: 14. The V gene's germline CDR1 is MNHNS and CDR2 SASEGT. The CDR3 DNA reads TGTGCCAGCAGTAGGCAAAGACCCGGGACAGGAAATAATTCACCCCTCCACTTT. Residues: CASSRQRPGTGNNSPLHF.

V usage is TRBV11-1 and J usage is TRBJ2-2, with 12 nucleotides matching TRBD1. J gave up 4 bases and V 6 bases, and 6 bases lay outside the gene matches. The CDR3 spans 16 residues. Germline V gives CDR1 SGHAT, CDR2 FQDESV (reference sequence). CDR3 region: CASRRDRGPVTGELFF. As DNA, the CDR3 is TGTGCCAGCAGACGGGACAGGGGGCCGGTCACCGGGGAGCTGTTTTTT.

The chain uses TRBV6-2 or TRBV6-3 and TRBJ2-3; D gene unclear. Trimming stripped 6 bases from V and 8 bases from J, with 15 bases between. CDR3 size: 13 residues. Germline V lookup: CDR1 MNHEY, CDR2 SVGEGT. CDR3 nucleotide sequence: TGTGCCAGCAGCATAACCCAACTTGGTACGCAGTATTTT. It encodes CASSITQLGTQYF.

This clonotype was counted between two and nine times. The gene calls are TRBV28 and TRBJ1-4; 9 positions match TRBD1. V shed 5 bases and J 2 bases; nucleotides not matched to a gene: 9. This CDR3 contains 17 residues. The germline gives CDR1 MDHEN, CDR2 SYDVKM. CDR3 sequence: CASSTPGTGRTNEKLFF. Here the CDR3 DNA reads TGTGCCAGCAGTACACCGGGGACAGGGAGGACTAATGAAAAACTGTTTTTT.